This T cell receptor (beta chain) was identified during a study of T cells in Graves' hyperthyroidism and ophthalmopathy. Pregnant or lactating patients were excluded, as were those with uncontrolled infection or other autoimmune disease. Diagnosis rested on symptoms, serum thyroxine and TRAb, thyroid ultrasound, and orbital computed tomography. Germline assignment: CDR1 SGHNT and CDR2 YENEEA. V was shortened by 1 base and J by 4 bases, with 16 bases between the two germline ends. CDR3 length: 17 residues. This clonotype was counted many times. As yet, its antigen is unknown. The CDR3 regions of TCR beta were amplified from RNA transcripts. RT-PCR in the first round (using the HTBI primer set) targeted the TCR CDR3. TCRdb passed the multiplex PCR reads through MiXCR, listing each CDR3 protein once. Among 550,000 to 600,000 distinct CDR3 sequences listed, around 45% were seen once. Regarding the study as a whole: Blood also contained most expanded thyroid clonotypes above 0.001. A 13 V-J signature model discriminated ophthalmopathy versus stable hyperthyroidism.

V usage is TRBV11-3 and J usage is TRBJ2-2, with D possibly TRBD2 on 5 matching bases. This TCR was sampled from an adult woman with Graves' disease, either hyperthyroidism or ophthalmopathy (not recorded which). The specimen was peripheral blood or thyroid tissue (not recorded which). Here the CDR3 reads CASSLGPSWSRTGELFF. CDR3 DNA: TGTGCCAGCAGCTTAGGGCCTAGCTGGAGTCGCACCGGGGAGCTGTTTTTT.